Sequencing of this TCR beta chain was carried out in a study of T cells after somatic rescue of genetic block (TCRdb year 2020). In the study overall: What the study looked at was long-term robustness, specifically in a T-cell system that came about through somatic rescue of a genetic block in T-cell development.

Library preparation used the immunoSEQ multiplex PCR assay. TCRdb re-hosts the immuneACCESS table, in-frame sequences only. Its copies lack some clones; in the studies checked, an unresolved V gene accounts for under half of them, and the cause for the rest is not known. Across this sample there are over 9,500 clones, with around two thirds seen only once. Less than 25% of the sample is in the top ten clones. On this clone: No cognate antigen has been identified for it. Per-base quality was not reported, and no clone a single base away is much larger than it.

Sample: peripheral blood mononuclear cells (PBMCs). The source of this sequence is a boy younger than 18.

This receptor has the CDR3 CASTSAGSDTQYF. At the DNA level, the sequence is TGCGCCAGCACTTCGGCAGGATCAGATACGCAGTATTTT. Recombination linked TRBV5-1 to TRBJ2-3, with an unclear D gene assignment. The CDR3 numbers 13 residues from cysteine through phenylalanine. Here the CDR3 DNA is all that survives: 39 bases in frame from base 1. From the germline V gene, CDR1 is SGHRS and CDR2 is YFSETQ. A distance of 12 bases separates the germline ends of V and J, which lose 6 bases and 4 bases respectively.